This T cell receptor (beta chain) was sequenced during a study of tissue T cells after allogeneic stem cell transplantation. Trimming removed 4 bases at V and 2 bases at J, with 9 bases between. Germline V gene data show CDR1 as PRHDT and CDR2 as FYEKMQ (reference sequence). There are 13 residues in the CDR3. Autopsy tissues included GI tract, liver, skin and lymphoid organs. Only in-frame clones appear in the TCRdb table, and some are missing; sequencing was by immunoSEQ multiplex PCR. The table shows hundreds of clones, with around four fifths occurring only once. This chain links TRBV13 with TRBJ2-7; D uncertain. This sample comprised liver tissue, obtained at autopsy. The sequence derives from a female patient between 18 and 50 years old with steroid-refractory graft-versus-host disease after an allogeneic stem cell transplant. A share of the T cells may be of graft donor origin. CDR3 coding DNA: TGTGCCAGCAGCTCCAGAGGAGCCTACGAGCAGTACTTC. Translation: CASSSRGAYEQYF. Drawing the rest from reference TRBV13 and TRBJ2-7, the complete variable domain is AAGVIQSPRHLIKEKRETATLKCYPIPRHDTVYWYQQGPGQDPQFLISFYEKMQSDKGSIPDRFSAQQFSDYHSELNMSSLELGDSALYFCASSSRGAYEQYFGPGTRLTVT.